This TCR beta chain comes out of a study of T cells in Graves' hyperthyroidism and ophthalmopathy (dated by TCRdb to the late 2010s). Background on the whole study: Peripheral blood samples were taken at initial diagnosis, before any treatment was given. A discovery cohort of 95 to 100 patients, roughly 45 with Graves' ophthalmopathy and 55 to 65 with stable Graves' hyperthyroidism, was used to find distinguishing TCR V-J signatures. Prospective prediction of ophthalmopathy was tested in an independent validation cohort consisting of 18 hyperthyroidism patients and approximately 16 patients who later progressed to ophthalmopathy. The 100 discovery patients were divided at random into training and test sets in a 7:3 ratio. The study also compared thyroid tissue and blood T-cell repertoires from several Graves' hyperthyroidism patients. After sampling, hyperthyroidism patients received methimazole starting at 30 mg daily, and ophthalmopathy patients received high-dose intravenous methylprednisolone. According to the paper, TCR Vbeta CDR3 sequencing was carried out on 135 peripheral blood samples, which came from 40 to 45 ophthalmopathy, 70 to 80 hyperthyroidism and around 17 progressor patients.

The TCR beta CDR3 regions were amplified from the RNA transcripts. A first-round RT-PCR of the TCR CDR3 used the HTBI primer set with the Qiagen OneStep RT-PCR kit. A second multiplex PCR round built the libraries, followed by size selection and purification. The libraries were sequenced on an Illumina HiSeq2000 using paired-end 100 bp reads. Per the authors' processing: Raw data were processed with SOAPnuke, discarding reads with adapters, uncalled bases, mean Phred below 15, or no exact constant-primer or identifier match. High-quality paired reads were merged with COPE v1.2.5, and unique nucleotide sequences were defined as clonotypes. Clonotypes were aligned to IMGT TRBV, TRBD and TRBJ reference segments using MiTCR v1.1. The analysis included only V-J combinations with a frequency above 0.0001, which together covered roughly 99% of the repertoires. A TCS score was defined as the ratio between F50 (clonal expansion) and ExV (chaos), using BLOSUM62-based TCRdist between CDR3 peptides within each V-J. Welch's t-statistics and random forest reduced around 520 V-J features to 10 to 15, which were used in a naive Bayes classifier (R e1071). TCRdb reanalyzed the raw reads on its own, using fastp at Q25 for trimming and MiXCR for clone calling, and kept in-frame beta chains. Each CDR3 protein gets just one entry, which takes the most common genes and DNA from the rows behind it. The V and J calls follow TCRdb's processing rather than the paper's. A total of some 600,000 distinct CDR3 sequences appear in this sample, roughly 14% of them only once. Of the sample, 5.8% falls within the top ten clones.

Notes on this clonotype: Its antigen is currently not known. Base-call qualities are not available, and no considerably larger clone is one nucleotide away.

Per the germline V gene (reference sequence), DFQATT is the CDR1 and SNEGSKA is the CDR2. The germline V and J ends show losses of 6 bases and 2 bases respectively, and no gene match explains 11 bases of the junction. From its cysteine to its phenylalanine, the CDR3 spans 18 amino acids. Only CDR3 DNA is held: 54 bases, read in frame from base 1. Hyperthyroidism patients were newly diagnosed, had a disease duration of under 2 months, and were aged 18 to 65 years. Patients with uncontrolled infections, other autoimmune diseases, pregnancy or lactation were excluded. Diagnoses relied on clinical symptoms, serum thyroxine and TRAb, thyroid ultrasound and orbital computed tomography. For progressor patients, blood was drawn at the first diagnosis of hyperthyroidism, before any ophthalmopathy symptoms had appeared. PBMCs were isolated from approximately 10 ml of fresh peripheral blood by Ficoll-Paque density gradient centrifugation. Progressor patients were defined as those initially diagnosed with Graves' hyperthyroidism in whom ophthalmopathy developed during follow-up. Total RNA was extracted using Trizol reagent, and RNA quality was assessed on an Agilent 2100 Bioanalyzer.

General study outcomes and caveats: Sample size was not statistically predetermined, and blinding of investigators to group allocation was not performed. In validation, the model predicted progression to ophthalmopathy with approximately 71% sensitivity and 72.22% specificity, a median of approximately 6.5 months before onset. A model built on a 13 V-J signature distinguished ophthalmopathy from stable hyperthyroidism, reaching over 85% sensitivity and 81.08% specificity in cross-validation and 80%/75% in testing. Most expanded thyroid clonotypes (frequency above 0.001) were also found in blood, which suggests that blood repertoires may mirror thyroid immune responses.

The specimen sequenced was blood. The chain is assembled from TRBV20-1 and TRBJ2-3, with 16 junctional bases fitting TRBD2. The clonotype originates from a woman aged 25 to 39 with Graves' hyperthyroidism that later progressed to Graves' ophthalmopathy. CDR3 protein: CSAPGGTSGRVNTDTQYF. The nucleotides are TGCAGTGCCCCCGGGGGGACTAGCGGGAGGGTAAACACAGATACGCAGTATTTT.